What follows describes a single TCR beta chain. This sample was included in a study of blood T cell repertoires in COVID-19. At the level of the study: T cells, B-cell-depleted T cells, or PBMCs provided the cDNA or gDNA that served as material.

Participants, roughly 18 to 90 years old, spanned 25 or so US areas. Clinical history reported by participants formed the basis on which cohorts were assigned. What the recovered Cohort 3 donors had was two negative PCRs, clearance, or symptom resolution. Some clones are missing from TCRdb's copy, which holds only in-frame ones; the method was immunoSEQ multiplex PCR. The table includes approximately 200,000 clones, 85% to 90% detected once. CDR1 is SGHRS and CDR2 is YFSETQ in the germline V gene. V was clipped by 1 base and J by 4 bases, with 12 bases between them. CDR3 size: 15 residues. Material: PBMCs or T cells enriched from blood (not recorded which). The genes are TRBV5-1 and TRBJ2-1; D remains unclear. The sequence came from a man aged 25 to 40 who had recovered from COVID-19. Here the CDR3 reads CASSLSVEQYNEQFF. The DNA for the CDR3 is TGCGCCAGCAGCTTGTCCGTAGAGCAATACAATGAGCAGTTCTTC.